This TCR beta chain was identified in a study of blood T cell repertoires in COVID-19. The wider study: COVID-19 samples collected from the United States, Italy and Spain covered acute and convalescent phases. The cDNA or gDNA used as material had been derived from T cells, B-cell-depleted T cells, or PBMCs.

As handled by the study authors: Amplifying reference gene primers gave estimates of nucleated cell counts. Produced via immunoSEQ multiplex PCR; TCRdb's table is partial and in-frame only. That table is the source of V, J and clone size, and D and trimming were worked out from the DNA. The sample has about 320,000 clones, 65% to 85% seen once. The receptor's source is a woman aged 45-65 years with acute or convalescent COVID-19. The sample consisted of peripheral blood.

The CDR3 DNA reads as TGTGCCAGCTCACCACCTCAGGGGATCTATGGCTACACCTTC. Translated: CASSPPQGIYGYTF. The gene calls are TRBV18 and TRBJ1-2; TRBD1 is a possible D gene (6 bases). CDR3 length equals 14 residues. V was trimmed by 0 bases and J by 4 bases, leaving 9 bases between them. Per germline, CDR1 KGHSH and CDR2 LQKENI. Together with reference TRBV18 and TRBJ1-2, the CDR3 gives the full variable domain: NAGVMQNPRHLVRRRGQEARLRCSPMKGHSHVYWYRQLPEEGLKFMVYLQKENIIDESGMPKERFSAEFPKEGPSILRIQQVVRGDSAAYFCASSPPQGIYGYTFGSGTRLTVV.